This T cell receptor (beta chain) is from a study of blood T cell repertoires in COVID-19. Participants, about 18 to 90 years old, spanned about two dozen US areas. Membership in each cohort depended on participant-reported clinical history. Cohort 3 donors counted as recovered after two negative PCRs, clearance, or resolved symptoms. Germline CDR1 and CDR2: LGHNT and FRNRAP. The CDR3 covers 15 residues. V was cut by 6 bases and J by 0 bases, with 12 bases left in between. In the source study's methods: Reference gene primer amplification in the assay estimated nucleated cell counts. Using immunoSEQ multiplex PCR, the repertoire was profiled, and TCRdb retains in-frame clones only, with some absent. V and J calls and clone size are those listed in that table; D and trimming were worked out from the DNA. Counted here are approximately 470,000 clones, 87% occurring once; the ten biggest clones make up 0.7%.

The chain carries TRBV12-5 and TRBJ2-1, with a weak D call TRBD1 (6 bases). The sample comprised PBMCs or T cells enriched from blood (not recorded which). The clonotype was recovered from a young woman who had recovered from COVID-19. Written as DNA, the CDR3 is TGTGCTAGTGGACCAGGGGTCTCCTCCTACAATGAGCAGTTCTTC. Amino acid sequence: CASGPGVSSYNEQFF. The full variable domain, in which reference TRBV12-5 and TRBJ2-1 provide the parts outside the CDR3, is DARVTQTPRHKVTEMGQEVTMRCQPILGHNTVFWYRQTMMQGLELLAYFRNRAPLDDSGMPKDRFSAEMPDATLATLKIQPSEPRDSAVYFCASGPGVSSYNEQFFGPGTRLTVL.